Here is one T cell receptor (beta chain) with its context. This clone has only a few counts. Its cognate antigen has yet to be identified. No base qualities exist here, and no much larger clone lies one base off it. The CDR3 contains 13 residues, cysteine and phenylalanine counted. Just the 39-base CDR3 DNA is kept, in frame starting at base 1. V is shortened by 2 bases, J by 3 bases, and the region joining them spans 7 bases. Via the germline V gene, CDR1 is MNHEY and CDR2 SVGAGI. These data originate in a study of cytomegalovirus exposure and HLA in healthy donors (dated by TCRdb to about 2017). Describing the broader study: An earlier analysis of about 530 of the donors reported around 280 Gb of sequence data and 95 million to 140 million unique TCR beta sequences obtained from about 200 million T cells. About 280 gigabases of sequencing data and roughly 80 million unique TCR sequences made up an early release that covered under 750 HLA-typed donors. Of the roughly 400 genotyped donors, around 81% fell in the genetic ancestry cluster associated with self-reported Caucasian donors. The aim of the study was to test whether cataloging public T cell receptors could identify signatures of past pathogen exposure. The study used immunosequencing to profile the T cell repertoires of more than 650 subjects and linked those repertoires to cytomegalovirus serostatus. A separate validation cohort of about 110 different subjects was used in addition to the approximately 670-subject first cohort. High-throughput TCR immunosequencing, statistical association of individual TCRs with disease status, and machine learning were combined to predict cytomegalovirus infection status. In a later analysis, previously published TCR beta repertoires from roughly 710 donors were re-analyzed and high-resolution HLA genotyping was added so that TCR occurrence patterns could be studied. Rather than drawing on any new phenotypic data, the later analysis identified candidate immune exposures from TCR beta sequences and the way those sequences occurred across donors. To decide whether each TCR beta V gene segment behaved as functional or pseudogenic, an earlier analysis of approximately 590 of the donors relied on high-throughput TCR beta sequencing. Donor age, sex, ethnicity and CMV serostatus were collected together with the repertoire data. A later genetic analysis used genome-wide SNP genotypes for 398 of the 666 donors, treating that subset as a discovery cohort. Every discovery cohort repertoire had been produced on one sequencing platform. Class I and class II HLA loci were covered by the typing at four-digit resolution. Typing coverage varied by locus: 629-630 donors for A, B, C, DRB1 and DQB1; approximately 520 for DQA1; about 570 for DPA1; approximately 470 for DPB1. About five DR-DQ haplotypes were treated as single units for association and clustering because of strong linkage in the cohort. Among some 400 genotyped donors of the cohort, an average of approximately 200,000 unique TCR beta nucleotide sequences was sequenced per donor, of which about 20% were non-productive. Results and caveats for the whole study, not just this receptor: The earlier analysis of 450 to 700 of the donors excluded roughly 17 rarely observed V segments, including chromosome 9 orphons, because counts were too low. Because HLA typing was missing for some donors at each locus, association tests included only the typed subset. It was suggested by the authors that the approach could potentially be generalized to other disease states and immunological phenotypes. A later analysis found that TCR association rates varied across HLA loci, with DRB1 alleles showing the most associated TCRs and HLA-C alleles the fewest. When HLA alleles, especially DR and DQ, strongly co-occurred, TCR associations were difficult to assign to individual alleles. Compared with equally common non-associated chains, HLA-associated TCR beta chains in a later analysis were more clonally expanded and had lower generation probabilities. Compared with the approximately 720-donor mean, donors in an Asian-associated ancestry cluster had fewer N-insertions in productive TCRs, according to a later genetic analysis. A later analysis associated 15,000 to 20,000 TCR beta sequences with specific HLA alleles at a false discovery rate of 0.05. Correlated functional status among segregating V segments might be attributable to linkage disequilibrium, but an unknown experimental factor could not be ruled out. This cohort had only TCR beta chains sequenced, and the lack of alpha or paired-chain data limited which features could be detected. According to a later analysis, parvovirus B19, influenza, CMV and Epstein-Barr virus appeared linked to several top co-occurrence clusters. In an earlier analysis of 500 to 650 of the donors, most TCR beta V segments appeared in productive rearrangements about 87% or about 30% of the time, broadly matching IMGT annotations. CMV serostatus was the only immune exposure information available for the cohort. In vitro tests confirmed that a few of the cytomegalovirus-associated TCR beta chains recognize cytomegalovirus antigens. Some IMGT-functional V segments, including TRBV6-2 and TRBV6-3, could not be told apart with the 87-base-pair reads, so those segments were excluded. A cluster of highly shared sequence variants was judged likely to be a technical artifact of the sequencing pipeline. A further reported finding was that TCR beta sequences accurately predicted the HLA-A and HLA-B alleles for most subjects in the first cohort. Presence/absence analyses assumed roughly uniform sequencing depth across donors, an assumption that may not hold. A total of some 180 TCR beta chains were listed by the study as associated with cytomegalovirus. V-gene and J-gene trimming of TCR beta chains was associated with a missense DCLRE1C variant in a later genetic analysis, and the association was replicated in an independent cohort. A later analysis found that most CMV-associated TCR beta chains appeared HLA-restricted, with HLA associations seemingly driven largely by CMV exposure. Most TCR sequences were observed very rarely across donors, whereas some public TCRs were present in many individuals. In both the original and validation cohorts, the classifier was reported to diagnose cytomegalovirus status with high specificity and sensitivity.

Receptor libraries were prepared by the immunoSEQ multiplex PCR assay. For the multiplex PCR, a mixture combining 60 forward primers for TCR Vbeta segments and 13 reverse primers for TCR Jbeta segments was used. The CDR3 region of rearranged TCR beta genes was amplified from genomic DNA with a multiplex PCR assay. The Illumina HiSeq System was used to sequence the amplified TCR beta libraries as 87-base-pair reads. Per the original workflow: Across the 670 or so repertoires, a later analysis counted approximately 83 million unique TCR beta chains, around 10 million of which were shared by at least two donors. Raw reads were error-corrected and collapsed into unique sequences with a nearest-neighbor algorithm that merged closely related sequences to remove PCR and sequencing errors. V, D and J gene segments were assigned by aligning CDR3 sequences to IMGT reference sequences. For a sequence to be retained, a match of at least six nucleotides to both a V gene segment and a J gene segment was required. Rearrangements were classified as productive when the CDR3 lacked stop codons and remained in frame with V and J, and all other rearrangements were classified as non-productive. Following IMGT convention, CDR3 was defined as the stretch from the second conserved V-encoded cysteine to the conserved J-encoded phenylalanine. Sequences without an unambiguous match to a single V gene segment were excluded from the earlier analysis of a few hundred of the donors. An earlier analysis of a few hundred of the donors called V segments functional above 56.7% productive rearrangements and segregating when the between-donor standard deviation exceeded 5%. A statistical classification framework was built for diagnosing cytomegalovirus status from the catalog of TCR beta chain sequences. In a later analysis, TCR nucleotide sequences were compared against IMGT/GENE-DB human TR gene sequences so that V and J genes could be assigned. In a later analysis, CDR3 sequences and most-parsimonious VDJ recombination scenarios were assigned using the TCRdist pipeline. A later analysis defined each TCR beta chain by its CDR3 amino acid sequence plus V-gene family, and excluded reads lacking a unique V-gene family. A later analysis removed over 500 highly shared, low-generation-probability nucleotide sequences to deal with suspected cross-contamination and a sequencing artifact. For each public chain, a later analysis derived a clonal expansion index from normalized ranks of inferred template counts within each repertoire. In a later analysis, generation probabilities were computed using a VDJ recombination model fitted to out-of-frame rearrangements, and the results were checked against IGoR. In a later analysis, hypergeometric tests were used to score TCR-TCR, TCR-HLA and TCR-CMV co-occurrence, with a repertoire-size bias correction applied to TCR pairs. In a later analysis, false discovery rates were estimated by permuting HLA or CMV assignments 20 times. In a later analysis, co-occurring TCRs were grouped using DBSCAN, with TCRdist sequence similarity added in when clustering inside HLA-allele-positive subsets. Repertoires with fewer than 30,000 or more than 120,000 public chains were left out of co-occurrence clustering, as were about five repertoires with anomalous nucleotide sharing. Sourced from immuneACCESS, this table was stored by TCRdb with only in-frame sequences that have V and J called. A share of the clones is absent; for the studies checked, an unresolved V gene accounts for under half, and the remainder has no known explanation. V, J and clone size were drawn from that table, and D and trimming were deduced from the DNA. The sample records some 150,000 clones, roughly three fifths of which are singletons. The ten largest clones capture 2% to 3% of the sample.

The cohort comprised hundreds of healthy bone marrow donors. Cohort members were all nominally healthy when sampled, although unrecorded immune exposures were likely present. The donor was CMV seronegative and was included in the group of approximately 350 seronegative cohort members. A peripheral blood sample was provided by each donor, and peripheral blood mononuclear cells were used for TCR beta sequencing. Genomic DNA extraction from the blood cell samples was performed with the Qiagen DNeasy Blood Extraction Kit. Material for sequencing was PBMCs. The sequence came from a woman between 40 and 50 years old in good health and CMV-seronegative. Rearrangement joined TRBV6-5 to TRBJ1-1; TRBD1 is a possible D gene, resting on 5 matching bases. The CDR3 amino acid sequence is: CASSYGAYTEAFF. In nucleotides, the sequence is TGTGCCAGCAGTTACGGGGCCTACACTGAAGCTTTCTTT.